The clone carrying this T cell receptor (beta chain) was observed once. The antigen remains unidentified. This specimen comes from a study of cytotoxic CD8 clonotypes in ibrutinib-treated CLL. Whole-study context: The study included 11 relapsed/refractory and under 16 treatment-naive patients; roughly 18 had IGHV unmutated disease. Mean yields were about 280,000 productive templates and 90,000 to 95,000 productive rearrangements per sample.

The CDR3 has 14 amino acids. The V segment lost 5 bases and the J segment 2 bases; nucleotides outside the gene matches: 5. Germline values: CDR1 SGHTA, CDR2 FQGNSA. Profiling relied on immunoSEQ multiplex PCR, and the TCRdb table lists in-frame clones only, not all of them. The sample has 150,000 to 200,000 clones; 70% to 85% are singletons. Study-wide points: Contraction or stability on treatment characterized the public clonotypes, which were uncommon. Elevated clonality accompanied ibrutinib response, with a return toward baseline values at progression.

The sequencing here drew on PBMCs, taken after 24 months of ibrutinib treatment. This clonotype originated in a human donor with chronic lymphocytic leukemia. J is TRBJ1-2 and V is TRBV7-2; TRBD1 aligns across 7 bases. The chain's CDR3 is CASSALGQNYGYTF. CDR3 nucleotides: TGTGCCAGCAGCGCCTTGGGACAGAACTATGGCTACACCTTC.